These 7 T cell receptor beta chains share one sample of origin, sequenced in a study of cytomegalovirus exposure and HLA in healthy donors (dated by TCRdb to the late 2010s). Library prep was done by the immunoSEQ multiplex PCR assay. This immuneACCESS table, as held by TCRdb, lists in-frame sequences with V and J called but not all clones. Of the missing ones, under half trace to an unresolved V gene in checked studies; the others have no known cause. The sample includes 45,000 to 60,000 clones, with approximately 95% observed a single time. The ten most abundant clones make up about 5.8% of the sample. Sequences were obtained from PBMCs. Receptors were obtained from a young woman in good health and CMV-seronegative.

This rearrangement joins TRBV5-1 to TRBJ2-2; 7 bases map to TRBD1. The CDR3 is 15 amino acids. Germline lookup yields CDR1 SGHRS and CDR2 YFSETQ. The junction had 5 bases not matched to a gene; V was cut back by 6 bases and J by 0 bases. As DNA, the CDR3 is TGCGCCAGCATTTACGGGACAGCGAACACCGGGGAGCTGTTTTTT. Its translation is CASIYGTANTGELFF.

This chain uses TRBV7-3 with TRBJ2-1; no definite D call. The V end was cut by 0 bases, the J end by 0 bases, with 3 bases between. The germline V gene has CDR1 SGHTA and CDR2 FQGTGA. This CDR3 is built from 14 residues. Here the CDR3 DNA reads TGTGCCAGCAGCTTAACGAGCTCCTACAATGAGCAGTTCTTC. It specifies CASSLTSSYNEQFF.

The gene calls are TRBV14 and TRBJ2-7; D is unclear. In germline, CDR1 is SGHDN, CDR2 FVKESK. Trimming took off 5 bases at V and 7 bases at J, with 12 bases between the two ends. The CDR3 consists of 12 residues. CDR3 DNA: TGTGCCAGCAGCAGAGCTCGGTCAGAGCAGTACTTC. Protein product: CASSRARSEQYF.

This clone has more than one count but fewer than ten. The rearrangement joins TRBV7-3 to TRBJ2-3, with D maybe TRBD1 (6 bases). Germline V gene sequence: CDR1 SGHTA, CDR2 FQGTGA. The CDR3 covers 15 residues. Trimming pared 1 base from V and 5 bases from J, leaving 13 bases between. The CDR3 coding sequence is TGTGCCAGCAGCTTAAATACAGGGACGGGAGATACGCAGTATTTT. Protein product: CASSLNTGTGDTQYF.

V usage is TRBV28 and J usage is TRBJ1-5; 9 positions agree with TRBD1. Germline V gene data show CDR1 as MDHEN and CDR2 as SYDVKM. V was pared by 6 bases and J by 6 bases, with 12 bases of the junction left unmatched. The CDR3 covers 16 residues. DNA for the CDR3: TGTGCCAGCAGGATAGAACAGGGGGCTTTCGGTCAGCCCCAGCATTTT. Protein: CASRIEQGAFGQPQHF.

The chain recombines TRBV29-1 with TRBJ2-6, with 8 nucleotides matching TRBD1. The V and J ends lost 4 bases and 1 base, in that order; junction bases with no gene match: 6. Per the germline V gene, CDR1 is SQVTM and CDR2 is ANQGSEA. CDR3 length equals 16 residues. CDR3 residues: CSVGGQGGSGANVLTF. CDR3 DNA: TGCAGCGTTGGAGGACAGGGTGGGTCTGGGGCCAACGTCCTGACTTTC.

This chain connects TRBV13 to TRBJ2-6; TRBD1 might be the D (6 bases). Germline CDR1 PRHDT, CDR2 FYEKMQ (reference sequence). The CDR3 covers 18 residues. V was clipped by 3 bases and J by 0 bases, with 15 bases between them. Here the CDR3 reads CASSLTGIPSSGANVLTF. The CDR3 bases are TGTGCCAGCAGCTTGACAGGAATTCCAAGCTCTGGGGCCAACGTCCTGACTTTC.